The 20 T cell receptor beta chains presented below share a single source sample, sequenced in a study of T cells in Graves' hyperthyroidism and ophthalmopathy (dated by TCRdb to 2018 to 2020). Receptor libraries were prepared by multiplex PCR. These reads were obtained on an Illumina HiSeq 2000. The TCR beta CDR3 regions were amplified from the RNA transcripts. The first round of RT-PCR for the TCR CDR3 was performed with the HTBI primer set and the Qiagen OneStep RT-PCR kit. The public reads were quality trimmed at Q25 with fastp and then assembled into clones with MiXCR by TCRdb, keeping productive beta chains. Every entry covers one CDR3 protein and lists the most common genes and DNA from its rows. The sample includes fewer than 800,000 distinct CDR3 sequences, with roughly 17% observed a single time. Clones ranked in the top ten supply roughly 8% of the sample. Sequencing was done on a sample of blood. These TCRs come from a young man with Graves' hyperthyroidism.

This chain uses TRBV19 with TRBJ1-5, with TRBD1 as a possible D gene (5 bases). The germline gives CDR1 LNHDA, CDR2 SQIVND (reference sequence). The ends were cut back, 3 bases at V and 7 bases at J, with 10 bases in the middle. The CDR3 has 13 residues. CDR3 protein: CASSIGREQPQHF. Written as DNA, the CDR3 is TGTGCCAGTAGTATTGGCAGGGAACAGCCCCAGCATTTT.

This clonotype was seen many times. The chain links TRBV28 to TRBJ1-2; D remains ambiguous. Germline V gene sequence: CDR1 MDHEN, CDR2 SYDVKM. V lost 5 bases, J lost 8 bases, and 12 bases lay in between. The CDR3 has 12 residues. The CDR3 DNA follows: TGTGCCAGCAGTGTCCGGGATTACGGCTACACCTTC. Protein: CASSVRDYGYTF.

V usage is TRBV29-1 and J usage is TRBJ2-1; 11 bases match TRBD2. CDR1 and CDR2 from the germline V gene are SQVTM and ANQGSEA. The ends lost 6 bases at V and 7 bases at J; junction bases unmatched: 8. The length of the CDR3 is 14 residues. The CDR3 DNA sequence: TGCAGCGTGGGAGGGACTAGCGGAACGAATGAGCAGTTCTTC. This codes for CSVGGTSGTNEQFF.

This clonotype has a count of ten or more. This chain joins TRBV20-1 and TRBJ2-1; D possibly corresponds to TRBD1 (7 bases). CDR3 size: 14 residues. Germline V lookup: CDR1 DFQATT, CDR2 SNEGSKA (reference sequence). The V end lost 6 bases, the J end lost 1 base, and 13 bases lay between the germline ends. The CDR3 region is CSATAGGSYNEQFF. The CDR3 DNA is TGCAGTGCCACGGCAGGGGGGTCCTACAATGAGCAGTTCTTC.

The V gene is TRBV6-2 or TRBV6-3, the J gene TRBJ1-2, with D possibly matching TRBD1 (5 bases). Per the germline V gene, CDR1 is MNHEY and CDR2 is SVGEGT. The CDR3 consists of 15 residues. Trimming left V 5 bases short and J 0 bases short, with 13 bases between. The CDR3 spells CASSQRGDSNYGYTF. In DNA form, the CDR3 reads TGTGCCAGCAGTCAAAGGGGAGACTCTAACTATGGCTACACCTTC.

This rearrangement joins TRBV4-1 to TRBJ2-5; no clear D. Per germline, CDR1 MGHRA and CDR2 YSYEKL. The V gene lost 1 base and the J gene lost 4 bases, with 10 bases spanning the gap. The CDR3 extends over 14 amino acids. CDR3: CASSQGGYLETQYF. The CDR3 DNA reads as TGCGCCAGCAGCCAAGGAGGCTATTTAGAGACCCAGTACTTC.

The V gene is TRBV9, the J gene TRBJ2-1; 9 bases fit TRBD1. The CDR3 is made up of 14 amino acids. The germline V gene has CDR1 SGDLS and CDR2 YYNGEE. V trimming: 5 bases; J trimming: 5 bases; junction bases outside the gene matches: 5. CDR3 in amino acids: CASRRGQGNNEQFF. CDR3 sequence (DNA): TGTGCCAGCAGGAGGGGACAGGGAAACAATGAGCAGTTCTTC.

This clonotype came up a few times. V is TRBV28 and J is TRBJ2-7; D gene unclear. The V end lost 9 bases, the J end lost 1 base, and 16 bases lay between the germline ends. Germline CDR1 reads MDHEN; CDR2 reads SYDVKM. The CDR3 extends over 14 amino acids. DNA of the CDR3: TGTGCCAGTGGGTTGCGGACCCTTTCCTACGAGCAGTACTTC. Translation: CASGLRTLSYEQYF.

V is TRBV6-1 and J is TRBJ2-3; D call uncertain. The CDR3 is made up of 14 amino acids. V was pared by 5 bases and J by 2 bases, with 11 bases between. Germline V gene data show CDR1 as MNHNS and CDR2 as SASEGT. The CDR3 nucleotides read TGTGCCAGCAGTCGCCTCGATCCCACAGATACGCAGTATTTT. It codes for CASSRLDPTDTQYF.

This rearrangement joins TRBV20-1 to TRBJ2-5; tentatively, D is TRBD2 (5 bases). The CDR3 sequence is 15 residues long. Trimming pared 6 bases from V and 4 bases from J, leaving 21 bases between. Germline CDR1 and CDR2: DFQATT and SNEGSKA (reference sequence). The DNA for the CDR3 is TGCAGTGCCACAATACTAGGAGAGGAGCTAGAGACCCAGTACTTC. Translation: CSATILGEELETQYF.

CDR3 residues: CASSPQRDTDTQYF. CDR3 sequence (DNA): TGCGCCAGCAGCCCACAGCGCGACACAGATACGCAGTATTTT. This chain uses TRBV5-1 with TRBJ2-3; D uncertain. There are 14 residues in the CDR3. CDR1 and CDR2 from the germline V gene are SGHRS and YFSETQ. V dropped 4 bases and J dropped 2 bases, with 11 bases sitting between them.

This clonotype appeared many times. The chain uses TRBV7-9 and TRBJ2-5; D possibly corresponds to TRBD1 (7 bases). Deletions cut 5 bases from V and 2 bases from J, with 12 bases between. Looked up from germline, CDR1 is SEHNR and CDR2 is FQNEAQ (reference sequence). CDR3 length: 14 residues. CDR3 in amino acids: CASSIGGQQETQYF. Here the CDR3 DNA reads TGTGCCAGCAGCATCGGGGGACAGCAAGAGACCCAGTACTTC.

In its sample, this clonotype was seen a few times. The chain combines TRBV29-1 with TRBJ2-7, with 9 bases matching TRBD2. This CDR3 comprises 12 residues. Trimming cost V 4 bases and J 3 bases; bases outside gene matches: 1. Germline CDR1 is SQVTM and CDR2 is ANQGSEA. For the CDR3, the DNA is TGCAGCGTTGTACTAGCGGGCTACGAGCAGTACTTC. It codes for CSVVLAGYEQYF.

The CDR3 loop is CASSQEGAGVRQYF. CDR3 DNA sequence: TGTGCCAGCAGCCAAGAAGGCGCGGGAGTGCGTCAGTACTTC. J is TRBJ2-4 and V is TRBV3-1; 7 nucleotides align to TRBD2. The germline gives CDR1 LGHDT, CDR2 YNNKEL (reference sequence). V lost 0 bases and J lost 12; bases outside the gene matches: 8. The CDR3 has 14 amino acids.

This clonotype was found many times. The rearrangement uses TRBV6-1 and TRBJ2-3, with D possibly being TRBD1 or TRBD2 (5 bases each). Germline CDR1 MNHNS, CDR2 SASEGT. Trimming took 6 bases from V and 2 from J, leaving 15 bases between them. The CDR3 is made up of 15 amino acids. The CDR3, as DNA: TGTGCCAGCAGCCACCCCGGGGCCCCCACAGATACGCAGTATTTT. Translating gives CASSHPGAPTDTQYF.

The rearrangement links TRBV24-1 to TRBJ1-2; D is perhaps TRBD1 (6 bases). The V and J ends lost 5 bases and 1 base respectively, with 10 bases between them. Germline V gene sequence: CDR1 KGHDR, CDR2 SFDVKD. CDR3 size: 14 residues. The CDR3 region has the DNA TGTGCCACCAGTGTCACGGACAGTAACTATGGCTACACCTTC. This encodes CATSVTDSNYGYTF.

There are many counts of this clonotype. This chain joins TRBV28 and TRBJ2-3; TRBD2 is a possible D gene (6 bases). This CDR3 contains 17 residues. V shed 5 bases and J shed 4 bases, with 22 bases lying between them. Germline lookup yields CDR1 MDHEN and CDR2 SYDVKM. CDR3 nucleotide sequence: TGTGCCAGCAGTCACTTCGGGGCGGCGGGACGCTCAGATACGCAGTATTTT. Translated: CASSHFGAAGRSDTQYF.

This clonotype has a count of ten or more. The V call is TRBV7-8, the J call TRBJ2-3; TRBD1 is a possible D gene (6 bases). The CDR3 totals 17 residues. With 5 bases removed from V and 1 base from J, the gap between germline ends came to 19 bases. Germline V lookup: CDR1 SGHVS, CDR2 FQNEAQ. DNA of the CDR3: TGTGCCAGCAGCCCCTTGCAGGGGTCCTTTGGCACAGATACGCAGTATTTT. This translates into CASSPLQGSFGTDTQYF.

This clonotype was observed a few times. V is TRBV4-1 and J is TRBJ2-7; tentative D call: TRBD1 (5 bases). Germline assignment: CDR1 MGHRA and CDR2 YSYEKL. This CDR3 contains 15 residues. V was cut by 0 bases and J by 3 bases, with 12 bases left in between. CDR3 sequence: CASSQEDTVNYEQYF. Here the CDR3 DNA reads TGCGCCAGCAGCCAAGAGGACACGGTGAACTACGAGCAGTACTTC.

The genes are TRBV29-1 and TRBJ2-5; tentatively, D is TRBD1 or TRBD2 (5 bases each). CDR3 size: 14 residues. In germline, CDR1 is SQVTM, CDR2 ANQGSEA. Trimming removed 0 bases at V and 5 bases at J, with 13 bases between. CDR3 in amino acids: CSVEEWGSRETQYF. The CDR3 nucleotides are TGCAGCGTTGAAGAATGGGGGAGCAGGGAGACCCAGTACTTC.